The clone carrying this T cell receptor (beta chain) appeared a single time. Its specificity is unknown. This specimen belongs to a study of OX40 agonist ivuxolimab in advanced cancers. Study-level background: A male proportion of 82.7% was recorded, with mean age around 64 years and range roughly 23 to 79. Study-wide results and limits: CD8+ T cells averaged more expanded clones than CD4+. At 0.1 to 3.0 mg/kg and by week 6, CD4+ and CD8+ T cells in the blood had expanded clonally.

The protocol was immunoSEQ multiplex PCR, while the TCRdb copy is restricted to in-frame clones and leaves out a portion. The table has about 94,000 clones, roughly 87% seen once. The V gene's germline CDR1 is SGHNT and CDR2 YYREEE (reference sequence). CDR3 length equals 16 residues. V shed 0 bases and J 5 bases; nucleotides not matched to a gene: 8. The chain couples TRBV5-4 to TRBJ2-5, with 9 nucleotides matching TRBD2. The sample in question was CD4+ or CD8+ T cells sorted from blood, obtained in a trial of the OX40 agonist ivuxolimab. The sequence derives from an adult with an advanced solid tumor such as melanoma, head and neck, liver or kidney cancer. The CDR3 spells CASSLDGGGAGETQYF. The CDR3 coding sequence is TGTGCCAGCAGCTTGGATGGCGGGGGGGCCGGGGAGACCCAGTACTTC.